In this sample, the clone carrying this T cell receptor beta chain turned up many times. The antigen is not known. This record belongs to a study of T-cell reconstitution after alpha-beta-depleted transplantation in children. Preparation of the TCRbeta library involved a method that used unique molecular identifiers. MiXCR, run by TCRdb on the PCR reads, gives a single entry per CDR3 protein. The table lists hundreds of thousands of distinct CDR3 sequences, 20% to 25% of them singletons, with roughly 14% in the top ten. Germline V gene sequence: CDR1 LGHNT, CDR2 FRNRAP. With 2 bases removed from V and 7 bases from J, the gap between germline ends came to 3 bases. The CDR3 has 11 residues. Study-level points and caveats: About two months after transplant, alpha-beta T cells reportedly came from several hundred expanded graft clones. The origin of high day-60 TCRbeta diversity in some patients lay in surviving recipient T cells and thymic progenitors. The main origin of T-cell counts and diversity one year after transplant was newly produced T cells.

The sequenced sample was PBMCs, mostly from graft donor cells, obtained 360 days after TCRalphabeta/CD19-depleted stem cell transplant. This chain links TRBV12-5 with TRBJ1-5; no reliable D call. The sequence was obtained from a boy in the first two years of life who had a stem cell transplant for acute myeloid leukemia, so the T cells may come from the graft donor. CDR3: CASGLNQPQHF. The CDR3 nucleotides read TGTGCTAGTGGTTTGAACCAGCCCCAGCATTTT.